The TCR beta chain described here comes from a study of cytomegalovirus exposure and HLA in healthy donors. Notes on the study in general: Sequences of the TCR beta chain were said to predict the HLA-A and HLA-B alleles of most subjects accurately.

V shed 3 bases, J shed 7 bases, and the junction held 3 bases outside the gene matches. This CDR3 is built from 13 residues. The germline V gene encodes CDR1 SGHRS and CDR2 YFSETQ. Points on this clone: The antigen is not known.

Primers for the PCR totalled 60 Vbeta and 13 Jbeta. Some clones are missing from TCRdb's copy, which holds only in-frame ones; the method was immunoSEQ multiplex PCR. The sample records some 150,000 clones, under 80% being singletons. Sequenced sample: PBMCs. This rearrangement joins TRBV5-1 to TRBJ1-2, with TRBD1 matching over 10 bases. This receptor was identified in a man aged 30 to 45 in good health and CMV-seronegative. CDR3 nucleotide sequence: TGCGCCAGCAGCTATGGGACAGGGGTTGGCTACACCTTC. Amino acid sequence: CASSYGTGVGYTF.